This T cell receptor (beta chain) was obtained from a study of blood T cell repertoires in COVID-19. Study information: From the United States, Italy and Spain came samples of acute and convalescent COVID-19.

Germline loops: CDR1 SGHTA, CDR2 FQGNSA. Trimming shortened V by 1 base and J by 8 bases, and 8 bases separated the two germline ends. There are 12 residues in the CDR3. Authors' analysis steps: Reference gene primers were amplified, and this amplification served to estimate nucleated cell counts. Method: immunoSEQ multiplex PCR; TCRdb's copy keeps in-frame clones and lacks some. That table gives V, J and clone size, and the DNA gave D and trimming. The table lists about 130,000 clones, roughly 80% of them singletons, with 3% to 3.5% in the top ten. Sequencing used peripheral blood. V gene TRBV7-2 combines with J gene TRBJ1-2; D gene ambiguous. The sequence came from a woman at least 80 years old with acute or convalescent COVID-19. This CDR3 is CASSLGVVGYTF. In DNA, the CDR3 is TGTGCCAGCAGCTTAGGCGTCGTAGGCTACACCTTC.